These 22 T cell receptor beta chains came from one sample sequenced in a study. One entry per CDR3 protein, called by TCRdb with MiXCR from the RT-PCR reads. The sample shows more than 600,000 distinct CDR3 sequences, more than 13% of them seen only once. What was sequenced was memory CD4+ T cells from blood. The receptors originated from a female donor in good health, serving as a healthy control.

V and J are TRBV20-1 and TRBJ1-6, with D perhaps TRBD1 (5 bases). This CDR3 is built from 14 residues. Trimming removed 6 bases at V and 8 bases at J, with 17 bases between. The germline CDR1 and CDR2 sequences are DFQATT and SNEGSKA (reference sequence). The CDR3 nucleotides read TGCAGTGCCCCGCGGGCAGGGCGAGATTCACCCCTCCACTTT. It codes for CSAPRAGRDSPLHF.

This clonotype occurred a few times. The chain carries TRBV6-5 and TRBJ1-2, with unresolved D. The CDR3 runs 15 residues. The V and J ends lost 0 bases and 10 bases respectively, with 18 bases between them. Germline V CDR1 and CDR2: MNHEY, SVGAGI. The CDR3 DNA sequence: TGTGCCAGCAGTTACTCGGGGAATTACCGCCTCGTCTACACCTTC. Protein product: CASSYSGNYRLVYTF.

This clonotype has more than one count but fewer than ten. The J gene is TRBJ2-5, the V gene TRBV19; 7 bases align to TRBD1. This CDR3 region has 14 residues. Germline trimming cut 5 bases from V and 5 bases from J; bases unmatched to any gene: 8. The germline CDR1 and CDR2 sequences are LNHDA and SQIVND (reference sequence). CDR3 residues: CASSVQGSWETQYF. The CDR3 DNA reads TGTGCCAGTAGTGTACAGGGGTCTTGGGAGACCCAGTACTTC.

This chain links TRBV15 with TRBJ2-7, with 9 bases lining up with TRBD1. The ends lost 2 bases at V and 3 bases at J; junction bases unmatched: 8. This CDR3 is built from 16 residues. Germline V gene lookup returns CDR1 LNHNV and CDR2 YYDKDF (reference sequence). CDR3: CATSRQGQGGYYEQYF. In DNA, the CDR3 is TGTGCCACCAGCAGACAGGGACAGGGCGGATACTACGAGCAGTACTTC.

Only a few counts were recorded for this clonotype. The chain uses TRBV7-2 and TRBJ1-6; TRBD1 might be the D (6 bases). Germline-derived CDR1 and CDR2 are SGHTA and FQGNSA. The V end was cut by 5 bases, the J end by 0 bases, with 11 bases between. The CDR3 length is 16 residues. This chain's CDR3 is CASSPGAGSYNSPLHF. CDR3 nucleotide sequence: TGTGCCAGCAGCCCGGGGGCCGGCTCCTATAATTCACCCCTCCACTTT.

The CDR3 is CASSSTSYTEAFF. CDR3 DNA: TGTGCCAGCAGCTCGACAAGTTACACTGAAGCTTTCTTT. The chain joins TRBV7-9 to TRBJ1-1; D not certain. The CDR3 contains 13 residues. Germline V lookup: CDR1 SEHNR, CDR2 FQNEAQ (reference sequence). V was pared by 4 bases and J by 3 bases, with 9 bases between.

The sample holds a few counts of this clonotype. The V gene is TRBV24-1, the J gene TRBJ2-3; D not certain. Germline values: CDR1 KGHDR, CDR2 SFDVKD. V was cut by 7 bases and J by 0 bases, with 4 bases left in between. The CDR3 length is 12 residues. DNA for the CDR3: TGTGCCACCAGGGGAAGCACAGATACGCAGTATTTT. This gives the protein CATRGSTDTQYF.

This clonotype has more than one count but fewer than ten. This chain's CDR3 is CASSHGGYTF. Here the CDR3 DNA reads TGTGCCAGCAGTCACGGGGGCTACACCTTC. The chain uses TRBV28 and TRBJ1-2; D call uncertain. V lost 5 bases and J lost 8, with 6 bases in between. This CDR3 is 10 amino acids long. Germline V gives CDR1 MDHEN, CDR2 SYDVKM.

The chain employs TRBV5-1 and TRBJ2-5, with 7 bases fitting TRBD2. Trimming removed 7 bases from V and 5 bases from J; junction bases left unmatched: 14. Germline CDR1 is SGHRS and CDR2 is YFSETQ. The CDR3 loop spans 15 amino acids. DNA of the CDR3: TGCGCCAGCGGCGTCGCGGGAGAAGTGGAGGAGACCCAGTACTTC. Translating gives CASGVAGEVEETQYF. The full variable domain, completed using reference TRBV5-1 and TRBJ2-5, is KAGVTQTPRYLIKTRGQQVTLSCSPISGHRSVSWYQQTPGQGLQFLFEYFSETQRNKGNFPGRFSGRQFSNSRSEMNVSTLELGDSALYLCASGVAGEVEETQYFGPGTRLLVL.

The V call is TRBV12-3 or TRBV12-4, the J call TRBJ1-2; 10 nucleotides match TRBD1. This CDR3 has 16 amino acids. The V and J ends lost 5 bases and 1 base, in that order; junction bases with no gene match: 7. CDR3: CASSPGTGAINYGYTF. CDR3 sequence (DNA): TGTGCCAGCAGTCCCGGGACAGGGGCCATTAACTATGGCTACACCTTC.

The chain carries TRBV20-1 and TRBJ2-2; the D gene is possibly TRBD2 (5 bases). CDR1 is DFQATT, CDR2 SNEGSKA, per germline (reference sequence). This CDR3 has 14 residues. The V and J ends lost 6 bases and 7 bases respectively, with 18 bases between them. The CDR3 DNA follows: TGCAGTGCCCCCAGTGGAAGGGCGGGCGGGGAGCTGTTTTTT. Translation: CSAPSGRAGGELFF.

The rearrangement links TRBV7-2 to TRBJ2-2, with 13 bases fitting TRBD2. Per the germline V gene, CDR1 is SGHTA and CDR2 is FQGNSA. The CDR3 sequence is 16 residues long. The V gene end was trimmed by 5 bases and the J gene end by 9 bases; junction bases not matched to a gene: 9. CDR3 bases: TGTGCCAGCAGCCAGTCCCCGGGACTAGCGGGACGGGAGCTGTTTTTT. This translates into CASSQSPGLAGRELFF.

The table lists this clonotype with many counts. The rearrangement links TRBV6-4 to TRBJ2-1; 7 bases are shared with TRBD2. Germline V lookup: CDR1 MRHNA, CDR2 SNTAGT. V gave up 6 bases and J gave up 6 bases; unmatched junction bases: 11. The CDR3 consists of 15 residues. The CDR3 loop is CASSGQLGGFNEQFF. The CDR3 nucleotides read TGTGCCAGCAGCGGGCAACTGGGGGGGTTCAATGAGCAGTTCTTC.

The sample holds many counts of this clonotype. The chain combines TRBV6-5 with TRBJ1-2; D is uncertain. This CDR3 has 14 residues. The V gene's germline CDR1 is MNHEY and CDR2 SVGAGI. V was clipped by 3 bases and J by 4 bases, with 12 bases between them. CDR3 loop: CASSYSGQSYGYTF. The CDR3 DNA reads TGTGCCAGCAGTTATTCGGGCCAATCCTATGGCTACACCTTC.

This clonotype was seen only a few times. This rearrangement joins TRBV12-3 or TRBV12-4 to TRBJ1-5; 11 nucleotides line up with TRBD1. The CDR3 runs 17 residues. J lost 7 bases, V lost 3 bases, and 11 bases had no gene match. The CDR3 DNA sequence: TGTGCCAGCAGTTTCGGGGGGGACAGGGGGTCTGGACAGCCCCAGCATTTT. It is translated as CASSFGGDRGSGQPQHF.

This clonotype was found a few times. J is TRBJ2-1 and V is TRBV20-1; D may match TRBD1 or TRBD2 (5 bases each). CDR3 length equals 17 residues. Looked up from germline, CDR1 is DFQATT and CDR2 is SNEGSKA (reference sequence). The V and J ends lost 6 bases and 8 bases respectively, with 29 bases between them. CDR3 loop: CSATGTPISVDIYEQFF. CDR3 nucleotides: TGCAGTGCAACCGGGACCCCGATTAGTGTTGACATATATGAGCAGTTCTTC.

This clonotype has a count of ten or more. CDR3 sequence (DNA): TGTGCCAGCAGCCTCCGGGACAGTACCTACGAGCAGTACTTC. Translation: CASSLRDSTYEQYF. The gene calls are TRBV7-8 and TRBJ2-7; TRBD1 matches at 7 bases. The CDR3 contains 14 residues. Germline lookup yields CDR1 SGHVS and CDR2 FQNEAQ. Trimming removed 5 bases from V and 2 bases from J; junction bases left unmatched: 6.

Many counts were recorded for this clonotype. This sequence joins TRBV15 and TRBJ2-5; a weak D match, TRBD2 (5 bases). Trimming left V 1 base short and J 5 bases short, with 8 bases between. The CDR3 extends over 13 amino acids. Germline V gene data show CDR1 as LNHNV and CDR2 as YYDKDF (reference sequence). The CDR3 bases are TGTGCCACCAGCAGAGCCCCGGGGGAGACCCAGTACTTC. Amino acid sequence: CATSRAPGETQYF.

This clonotype was recorded many times. The chain has TRBV29-1 and TRBJ2-3; a possible D gene is TRBD2 (6 bases). Trimming took 7 bases from V and 8 from J, leaving 19 bases between them. CDR3 length equals 13 residues. Germline V gene lookup returns CDR1 SQVTM and CDR2 ANQGSEA. As DNA, the CDR3 is TGCAGCGCTGGGGTCGGCGGGAAGGGTACGCAGTATTTT. Protein product: CSAGVGGKGTQYF.

Many counts were recorded for this clonotype. V usage is TRBV6-5 and J usage is TRBJ1-6; D call uncertain. Germline V lookup: CDR1 MNHEY, CDR2 SVGAGI. V was cut by 8 bases and J by 7 bases, with 12 bases left in between. CDR3 length: 13 residues. CDR3 sequence (DNA): TGTGCCAGCGGGCCTTGGCCAAATTCACCCCTCCACTTT. This encodes CASGPWPNSPLHF.

This clonotype was seen repeatedly, ten times or more. The chain uses TRBV6-5 and TRBJ2-1; D possibly corresponds to TRBD1 (6 bases). Trimming shortened V by 5 bases and J by 4 bases, and 15 bases separated the two germline ends. CDR3 length: 15 amino acids. CDR1 is MNHEY and CDR2 is SVGAGI in the germline V gene. The CDR3 loop is CASSLDRLPYNEQFF. CDR3 nucleotides: TGTGCCAGCAGTCTCGACAGGCTACCTTACAATGAGCAGTTCTTC.

This CDR3 is CATSRNTGDYGYTF. The CDR3 DNA is TGTGCCACCAGCAGGAATACAGGGGACTATGGCTACACCTTC. The V gene is TRBV15, the J gene TRBJ1-2; TRBD1 aligns across 7 bases. Germline V gene sequence: CDR1 LNHNV, CDR2 YYDKDF (reference sequence). This CDR3 region has 14 residues. V was pared by 3 bases and J by 3 bases, with 4 bases of the junction left unmatched.